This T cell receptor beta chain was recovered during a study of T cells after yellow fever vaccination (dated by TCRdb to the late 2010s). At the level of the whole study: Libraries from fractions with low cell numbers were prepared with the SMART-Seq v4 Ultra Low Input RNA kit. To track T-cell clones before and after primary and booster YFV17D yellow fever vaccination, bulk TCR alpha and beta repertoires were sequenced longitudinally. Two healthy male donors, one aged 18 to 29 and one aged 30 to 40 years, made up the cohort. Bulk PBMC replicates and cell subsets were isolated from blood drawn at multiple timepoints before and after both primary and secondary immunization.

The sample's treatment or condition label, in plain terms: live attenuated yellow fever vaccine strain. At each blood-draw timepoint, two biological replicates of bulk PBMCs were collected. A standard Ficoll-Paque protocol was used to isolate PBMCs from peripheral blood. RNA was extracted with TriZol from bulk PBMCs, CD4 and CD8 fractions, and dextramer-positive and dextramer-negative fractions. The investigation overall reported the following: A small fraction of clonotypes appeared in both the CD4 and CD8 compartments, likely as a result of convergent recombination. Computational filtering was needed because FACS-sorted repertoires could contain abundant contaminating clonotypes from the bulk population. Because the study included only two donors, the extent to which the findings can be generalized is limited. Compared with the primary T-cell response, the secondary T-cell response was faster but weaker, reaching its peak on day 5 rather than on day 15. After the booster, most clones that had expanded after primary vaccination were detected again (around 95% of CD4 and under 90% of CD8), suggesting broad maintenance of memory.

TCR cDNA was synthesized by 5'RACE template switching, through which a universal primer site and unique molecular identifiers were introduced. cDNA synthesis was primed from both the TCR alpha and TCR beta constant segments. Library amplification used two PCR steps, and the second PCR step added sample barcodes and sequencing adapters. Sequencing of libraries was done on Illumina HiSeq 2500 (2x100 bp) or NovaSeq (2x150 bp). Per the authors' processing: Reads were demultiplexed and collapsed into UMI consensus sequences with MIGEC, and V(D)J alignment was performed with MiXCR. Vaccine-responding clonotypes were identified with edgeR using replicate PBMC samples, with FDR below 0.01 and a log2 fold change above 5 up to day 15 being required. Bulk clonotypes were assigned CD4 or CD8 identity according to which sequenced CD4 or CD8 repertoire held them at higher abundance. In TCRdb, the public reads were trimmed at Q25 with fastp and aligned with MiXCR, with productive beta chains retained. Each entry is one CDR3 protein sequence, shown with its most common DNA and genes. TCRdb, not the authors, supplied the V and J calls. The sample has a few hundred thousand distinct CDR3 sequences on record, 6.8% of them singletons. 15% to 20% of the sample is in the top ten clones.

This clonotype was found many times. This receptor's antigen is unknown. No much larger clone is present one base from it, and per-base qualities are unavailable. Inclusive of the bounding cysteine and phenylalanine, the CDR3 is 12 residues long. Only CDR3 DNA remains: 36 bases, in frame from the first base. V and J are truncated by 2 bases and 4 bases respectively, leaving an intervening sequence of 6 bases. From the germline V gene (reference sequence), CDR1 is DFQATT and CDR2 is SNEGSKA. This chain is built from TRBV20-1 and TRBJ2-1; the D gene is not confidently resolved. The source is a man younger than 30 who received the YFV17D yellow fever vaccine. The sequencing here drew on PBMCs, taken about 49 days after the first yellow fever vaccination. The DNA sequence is TGCAGTGCTAGATTTCCTTACAATGAGCAGTTCTTC. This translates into CSARFPYNEQFF.